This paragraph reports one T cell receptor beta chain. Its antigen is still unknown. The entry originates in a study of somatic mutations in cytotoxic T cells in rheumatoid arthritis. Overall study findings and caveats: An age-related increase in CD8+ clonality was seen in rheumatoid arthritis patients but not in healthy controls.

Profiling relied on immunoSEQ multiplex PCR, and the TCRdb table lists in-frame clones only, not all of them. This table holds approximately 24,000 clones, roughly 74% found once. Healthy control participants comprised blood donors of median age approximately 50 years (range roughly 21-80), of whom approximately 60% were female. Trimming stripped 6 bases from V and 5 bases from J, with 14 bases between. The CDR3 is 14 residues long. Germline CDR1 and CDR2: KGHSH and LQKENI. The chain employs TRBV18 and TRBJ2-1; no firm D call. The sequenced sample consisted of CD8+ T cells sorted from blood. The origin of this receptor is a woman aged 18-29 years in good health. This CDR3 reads CASSPVGRDNEQFF. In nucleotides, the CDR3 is TGTGCCAGCTCCCCCGTGGGCCGAGACAATGAGCAGTTCTTC.